This TCR beta chain was profiled in a study of T cells in Graves' hyperthyroidism and ophthalmopathy. Study-level points and caveats: In simple terms, a model built on 13 V-J features told ophthalmopathy apart from stable hyperthyroidism.

This clonotype was found a few times. The antigen is not known. Germline CDR1 and CDR2: MDHEN and SYDVKM. This CDR3 has 13 residues. V lost 7 bases and J lost 2, with 9 bases in between. Isolation of PBMCs was performed on about 10 ml fresh peripheral blood. RNA transcripts served as the template for amplifying TCR beta CDR3 regions. First-round RT-PCR with HTBI primers amplified the TCR CDR3 region. TCRdb recomputed calls from the multiplex PCR reads with MiXCR, one row per CDR3 protein. The sample yields approximately 630,000 distinct CDR3 sequences, 15% to 20% seen once. The sequencing sample was made of blood. The sequence was collected from a woman in her 30s with Graves' hyperthyroidism. This chain connects TRBV28 to TRBJ2-1; no firm D call. The CDR3 spells CASTPMPYNEQFF. As DNA, the CDR3 is TGTGCCAGCACCCCTATGCCCTACAATGAGCAGTTCTTC.